The text below deals with one T cell receptor (beta chain). The antigen remains unidentified. PCR was performed using 60 Vbeta and 13 Jbeta primers. Generated by immunoSEQ multiplex PCR, the TCRdb table keeps only in-frame clones and is missing some. This repertoire includes over 200,000 clones. Trimming took off 2 bases at V and 0 bases at J, with 11 bases between the two ends. Germline values: CDR1 ENHRY, CDR2 SYGVKD. The CDR3 runs 16 residues. The source of the sample is a study of cytomegalovirus exposure and HLA in healthy donors. Study conclusions and caveats: Among the most significant clusters, several appeared linked to common viral pathogens in a later analysis.

Material for sequencing was PBMCs. The sequence was obtained from a woman aged 25 to 45 in good health and CMV-seropositive. The rearrangement links TRBV10-3 to TRBJ2-1; a weak D match, TRBD2 (5 bases). This CDR3 reads CAISEGRRSSYNEQFF. In nucleotides, the CDR3 is TGTGCCATCAGTGAGGGACGGAGGAGCTCCTACAATGAGCAGTTCTTC.